The present TCR beta chain was sequenced within a study of CD8 T cells in Susac syndrome. Findings of the study overall: The study recognized that the number of individuals in its TCR sequencing and HLA analysis was relatively small.

RNA was extracted with the RNeasy kit, and a quantity of about 0.45 to 1 ug was reverse transcribed using random hexamers. Coverage of TCR beta CDR3 amplification by immunoSEQ multiplex PCR extended to 54 Vbeta and 13 Jbeta. One entry per CDR3 protein, called by TCRdb with MiXCR from the immunoSEQ multiplex PCR reads. The table records more than 150,000 distinct CDR3 sequences, 95% to 96% of them present only once. The CDR3 is made up of 12 amino acids. The V end lost 5 bases, the J end lost 4 bases, and 6 bases lay between the germline ends. From germline, CDR1 is SNHLY and CDR2 FYNNEI. Worth noting for this clonotype: The target antigen is unknown.

Sequencing of TCR beta was undertaken in CD8+ and CD4+ T cells derived from blood. CD8+ and CD4+ T cells were negatively isolated; TEMRA cells were FACS-enriched. V is TRBV2 and J is TRBJ2-1; D is ambiguous. The TCR was taken from a human donor with multiple sclerosis. Source material: CD8+ T cells from PBMCs. The CDR3 region is CASSLRYNEQFF. The CDR3 coding sequence is TGTGCCAGCAGTCTGCGGTACAATGAGCAGTTCTTC.